This note documents a single T cell receptor (beta chain) sequence. Its antigen is currently unknown. The sample is drawn from a study of cytomegalovirus exposure and HLA in healthy donors. Profiling relied on immunoSEQ multiplex PCR, and the TCRdb table lists in-frame clones only, not all of them. The data contain more than 85,000 clones, less than 95% of them singletons. The donors were in the roughly 120-subject validation cohort; that cohort was separate from the roughly 700-subject first cohort. Overall study results and limits: High specificity and sensitivity for cytomegalovirus status were reported for the classifier. Cytomegalovirus association was assigned to approximately 160 TCR beta chains.

This receptor was obtained from a woman aged 18-29 years in good health and CMV-seronegative. Sequences were obtained from PBMCs.

The CDR3 reads CASSQDRAGSLTDTQYF. DNA of the CDR3: TGCGCCAGCAGCCAAGATAGGGCAGGGTCCTTAACAGATACGCAGTATTTT. The J gene is TRBJ2-3, the V gene TRBV4-1; TRBD1 is a possible D gene (5 bases). This CDR3 has 17 amino acids. Germline V lookup: CDR1 MGHRA, CDR2 YSYEKL. V gave up 0 bases and J gave up 3 bases, with 16 bases separating them.